The 32 T cell receptor beta chains in this list originate from one sample, sequenced in a study of shared clonotypes between healthy human individuals. Here immunoSEQ multiplex PCR was the method, and the copy in TCRdb shows in-frame clones only, minus some. The data show approximately 1,500,000 clones, 95% to 99% seen once. Input material: naive CD4+ T cells sorted from blood. Noted subset: CD45RA+ positively selected. The receptors derive from a man aged 30-40 years in good health.

The chain employs TRBV14 and TRBJ2-5; 7 nucleotides match TRBD1. This CDR3 region has 13 residues. V was clipped by 6 bases and J by 5 bases; unmatched bases: 6. CDR1 and CDR2 from the germline V gene are SGHDN and FVKESK. The CDR3 protein is CASSRGQTETQYF. The DNA for the CDR3 is TGTGCCAGCAGTCGGGGACAGACGGAGACCCAGTACTTC.

The gene calls are TRBV5-8 and TRBJ2-5; D uncertain. Germline CDR1 and CDR2: SGHTS and YDEGEE. The CDR3 is made up of 15 amino acids. The V end lost 2 bases, the J end lost 2 bases, and 13 bases lay between the germline ends. Written as DNA, the CDR3 is TGTGCCAGCAGCTTTCTAGGGCCGCCGCAAGAGACCCAGTACTTC. It codes for CASSFLGPPQETQYF.

This chain uses TRBV2 with TRBJ2-7, with 7 bases lining up with TRBD1. The ends lost 5 bases at V and 2 bases at J; junction bases unmatched: 6. This CDR3 region has 14 residues. CDR1 SNHLY and CDR2 FYNNEI come from the germline V gene. The CDR3 region has the DNA TGTGCCAGCAGTCAAGAGGGACAGACCTACGAGCAGTACTTC. Translating it yields CASSQEGQTYEQYF.

The chain couples TRBV5-4 to TRBJ2-7; D is possibly TRBD2 (6 bases). Trimming took 5 bases from V and 3 from J, leaving 24 bases between them. Germline CDR1 is SGHNT and CDR2 is YYREEE (reference sequence). The CDR3 loop spans 17 amino acids. Here the CDR3 reads CASRPGLKKGLGYEQYF. In DNA, the CDR3 is TGTGCCAGCAGACCGGGACTCAAGAAAGGTCTGGGCTACGAGCAGTACTTC.

The gene calls are TRBV27 and TRBJ1-2, with D maybe TRBD1 (5 bases). Germline loops: CDR1 MNHEY, CDR2 SMNVEV (reference sequence). This CDR3 comprises 13 residues. The V and J ends lost 5 bases and 1 base respectively, with 8 bases between them. CDR3 DNA sequence: TGTGCCAGCAGTAGGGGTGTTAACTATGGCTACACCTTC. Amino acids: CASSRGVNYGYTF.

The genes are TRBV7-9 and TRBJ2-5; D remains unclear. The CDR3 contains 15 residues. In germline, CDR1 is SEHNR, CDR2 FQNEAQ (reference sequence). V gave up 0 bases and J gave up 4 bases, with 12 bases separating them. CDR3 protein: CASSLALSRGETQYF. The CDR3 DNA is TGTGCCAGCAGCTTAGCGCTGTCTAGAGGAGAGACCCAGTACTTC.

V is TRBV7-9 and J is TRBJ1-5; 8 bases map to TRBD1. This CDR3 region has 15 residues. CDR1 is SEHNR and CDR2 is FQNEAQ in the germline V gene (reference sequence). V lost 5 bases and J lost 6; bases outside the gene matches: 9. The CDR3 coding sequence is TGTGCCAGCAGCCCCCAGACAGGGGTCGGTCAGCCCCAGCATTTT. Translated: CASSPQTGVGQPQHF.

This sequence joins TRBV18 and TRBJ1-3, with 7 bases lining up with TRBD1. CDR1 KGHSH and CDR2 LQKENI come from the germline V gene. CDR3 length: 16 residues. After removal of 1 base from V and 4 bases from J, the junction contained 7 bases not matched to a gene. The CDR3 is CASSPLTGTDGNTIYF. DNA of the CDR3: TGTGCCAGCTCACCACTGACCGGGACAGACGGAAACACCATATATTTT.

The rearrangement joins TRBV28 to TRBJ2-7; 10 bases map to TRBD2. This CDR3 comprises 16 residues. CDR1 and CDR2 from the germline V gene are MDHEN and SYDVKM. V lost 5 bases to trimming and J lost 0 bases; unmatched junction nucleotides: 7. The CDR3 reads CASSRPSGSTSYEQYF. The CDR3, as DNA: TGTGCCAGCAGTCGTCCTAGCGGGAGTACCTCCTACGAGCAGTACTTC. Filled out from reference TRBV28 and TRBJ2-7, the complete variable domain reads DVKVTQSSRYLVKRTGEKVFLECVQDMDHENMFWYRQDPGLGLRLIYFSYDVKMKEKGDIPEGYSVSREKKERFSLILESASTNQTSMYLCASSRPSGSTSYEQYFGPGTRLTVT.

V and J are TRBV6-1 and TRBJ2-5; D might be TRBD1 or TRBD2, each matching 5 bases. The CDR3 has 16 amino acids. The germline V gene has CDR1 MNHNS and CDR2 SASEGT. V was shortened by 3 bases and J by 5 bases, with 19 bases between the two germline ends. DNA for the CDR3: TGTGCCAGCAGTGACCTACCCACCGGGACCCGGGAGACCCAGTACTTC. Residues: CASSDLPTGTRETQYF.

This chain uses TRBV4-1 with TRBJ1-2; 7 bases are a match to TRBD1. V shed 0 bases, J shed 7 bases, and the junction held 17 bases outside the gene matches. This CDR3 contains 18 residues. From germline, CDR1 is MGHRA and CDR2 YSYEKL. The CDR3 is CASSQDLRGQGVNFGYTF. DNA for the CDR3: TGCGCCAGCAGCCAAGATCTTAGGGGGCAGGGGGTAAATTTTGGCTACACCTTC.

The chain couples TRBV25-1 to TRBJ2-2, with no clear D. This CDR3 is 16 amino acids long. CDR1 and CDR2 (germline): MGHDK, SYGVNS. Trimming cost V 3 bases and J 5 bases, with 16 bases left between them. The CDR3 protein is CASSDYRFPLTGELFF. CDR3 bases: TGTGCCAGCAGTGACTACCGGTTTCCATTAACCGGGGAGCTGTTTTTT.

The V call is TRBV29-1, the J call TRBJ1-2; possibly TRBD1 for D (5 bases). The CDR3 spans 12 residues. V shed 5 bases and J shed 5 bases, with 12 bases lying between them. CDR1 is SQVTM and CDR2 is ANQGSEA in the germline V gene. CDR3 in amino acids: CSVRRGAYGYTF. CDR3 sequence (DNA): TGCAGCGTTCGGCGCGGGGCTTATGGCTACACCTTC.

The gene calls are TRBV11-2 and TRBJ2-7; D uncertain. CDR3 length: 14 amino acids. Germline CDR1 is SGHAT and CDR2 is FQNNGV. The V end was cut by 7 bases, the J end by 2 bases, with 15 bases between. This CDR3 is CASTRLPNPYEQYF. In DNA, the CDR3 is TGTGCCAGCACCAGACTGCCAAACCCCTACGAGCAGTACTTC.

V usage is TRBV28 and J usage is TRBJ1-4, with 8 positions matching TRBD1. V was clipped by 5 bases and J by 6 bases; unmatched bases: 8. This CDR3 is 15 amino acids long. Germline V gene data show CDR1 as MDHEN and CDR2 as SYDVKM. The DNA for the CDR3 is TGTGCCAGCAGTCCGCTCAGGGGGCTGGATGAAAAACTGTTTTTT. It specifies CASSPLRGLDEKLFF.

V gene TRBV18 combines with J gene TRBJ1-1; the match to TRBD1 covers 8 bases. Germline CDR1 KGHSH, CDR2 LQKENI. There are 14 residues in the CDR3. V shed 2 bases, J shed 6 bases, and the junction held 5 bases outside the gene matches. CDR3 nucleotides: TGTGCCAGCTCACCAATACAGGGGGACTCTGAAGCTTTCTTT. Translation gives CASSPIQGDSEAFF.

V usage is TRBV19 and J usage is TRBJ2-5, with TRBD1 as a possible D gene (5 bases). CDR3 length: 17 amino acids. Germline V CDR1 and CDR2: LNHDA, SQIVND (reference sequence). With 7 bases removed from V and 7 bases from J, the gap between germline ends came to 28 bases. The CDR3: CASITYHQGPPEGTQYF. The CDR3 DNA reads TGTGCCAGTATAACGTATCATCAGGGCCCTCCTGAAGGGACCCAGTACTTC.

This clone was counted only a few times. V gene TRBV18 combines with J gene TRBJ1-2; 9 bases are shared with TRBD1. V shed 3 bases and J 6 bases; nucleotides not matched to a gene: 8. The CDR3 length is 15 residues. Per germline, CDR1 KGHSH and CDR2 LQKENI. The CDR3 DNA sequence: TGTGCCAGCTCACCCAGGGACAGGGATGGCGATGGCTACACCTTC. Protein sequence: CASSPRDRDGDGYTF.

The chain combines TRBV5-4 with TRBJ2-2, with TRBD1 matching 9 bases. Trimming removed 3 bases from V and 4 bases from J; junction bases left unmatched: 1. CDR3 size: 14 residues. Germline V gene sequence: CDR1 SGHNT, CDR2 YYREEE (reference sequence). The CDR3 coding sequence is TGTGCCAGCAGCTACAGGGGGCGCACCGGGGAGCTGTTTTTT. It encodes CASSYRGRTGELFF.

This chain links TRBV10-2 with TRBJ2-1; a weak D match, TRBD2 (5 bases). CDR1 is WSHSY, CDR2 SAAADI, per germline. V gave up 11 bases and J gave up 6 bases, with 14 bases separating them. This CDR3 has 12 amino acids. The CDR3 nucleotides read TGCGCCGCCTGGACTGCTCGCAATGAGCAGTTCTTC. This sequence encodes CAAWTARNEQFF.

This sequence joins TRBV29-1 and TRBJ2-5; perhaps TRBD1 as D (5 bases). V dropped 2 bases and J dropped 4 bases, with 11 bases sitting between them. There are 13 residues in the CDR3. Germline CDR1 and CDR2: SQVTM and ANQGSEA. CDR3 nucleotide sequence: TGCAGCGTTGAAAAGGGGAAGAGAGAGACCCAGTACTTC. The encoded protein is CSVEKGKRETQYF.

CDR3 in amino acids: CASSDRTAARYEQYF. The CDR3 DNA reads TGTGCCAGCAGCGACAGGACTGCGGCTCGCTACGAGCAGTACTTC. J is TRBJ2-7 and V is TRBV6-5, with D possibly TRBD1 on 6 matching bases. V was clipped by 6 bases and J by 3 bases, with 18 bases between them. CDR1 MNHEY and CDR2 SVGAGI come from the germline V gene. The CDR3 is made up of 15 amino acids.

The chain recombines TRBV5-3 with TRBJ2-2, with 7 bases aligning to TRBD2. Being an ORF, TRBV5-3 has a function that is uncertain. The CDR3 runs 14 residues. J was trimmed by 3 bases and V by 1 base; bases with no gene match: 0. CDR3 DNA sequence: TGTGCCAGAAGCTTGCGGGGGGACACCGGGGAGCTGTTTTTT. It encodes CARSLRGDTGELFF.

This sequence joins TRBV27 and TRBJ2-7; 13 nucleotides agree with TRBD2. The trim removed 5 bases at V and 4 bases at J, leaving 14 bases unmatched. The germline gives CDR1 MNHEY, CDR2 SMNVEV (reference sequence). The CDR3 contains 18 residues. CDR3 in amino acids: CASSKRQGTSGIIYEQYF. CDR3 bases: TGTGCCAGCAGTAAACGACAAGGGACTAGCGGGATAATTTACGAGCAGTACTTC.

V and J are TRBV21-1 and TRBJ2-2; TRBD2 reflects the table's D call only, with no check against the DNA. TRBV21-1 corresponds to a pseudogene. The CDR3 totals 18 residues. The CDR3 nucleotides read TGTGCCAGCAGCAAAGCCTTGGGCGGGAAAACGAACACCGGGGAGCTGTTTTTT. Translated: CASSKALGGKTNTGELFF.

As for this clone: The same CDR3 is also encoded by other DNA sequences in this sample. This chain links TRBV10-3 with TRBJ1-2; the D is unclear. Germline CDR1 and CDR2: ENHRY and SYGVKD. There are 14 residues in the CDR3. Trimming pared 0 bases from V and 2 bases from J, leaving 7 bases between. The CDR3 coding sequence is TGTGCCATCAGTGAGTCGGCGGGGAACTATGGCTACACCTTC. This encodes CAISESAGNYGYTF.

The chain is built from TRBV28 and TRBJ1-5; 7 bases map to TRBD1. The CDR3 loop spans 16 amino acids. CDR1 MDHEN and CDR2 SYDVKM come from the germline V gene. J lost 3 bases, V lost 3 bases, and 8 bases had no gene match. The CDR3 nucleotides read TGTGCCAGCAGTTTGGAACAGGGGCTTTCCAATCAGCCCCAGCATTTT. Translation: CASSLEQGLSNQPQHF.

The chain has TRBV4-3 and TRBJ2-7; D ambiguous. This CDR3 has 15 residues. The V gene's germline CDR1 is LGHNA and CDR2 YSLEER. V lost 2 bases and J 2 bases, leaving 13 bases between the germline ends. In nucleotides, the CDR3 is TGCGCCAGCAGCCAATCCGGCGCCGCGGCCTACGAGCAGTACTTC. This translates into CASSQSGAAAYEQYF.

This chain links TRBV7-9 with TRBJ1-2; weak D call: TRBD1 (6 bases). The CDR3 is made up of 14 amino acids. Trimming took off 0 bases at V and 5 bases at J, with 10 bases between the two ends. Germline CDR1 is SEHNR and CDR2 is FQNEAQ (reference sequence). CDR3: CASSLAGARYGYTF. The CDR3 DNA reads as TGTGCCAGCAGCTTAGCGGGGGCCAGGTATGGCTACACCTTC.

The CDR3, as DNA: TGTGCCAGCTCACCAAGTCCCGGACGGCACGAGCAGTACTTC. Translation gives CASSPSPGRHEQYF. This sequence joins TRBV18 and TRBJ2-7; unclear D gene. Looked up from germline, CDR1 is KGHSH and CDR2 is LQKENI. Trimming cost V 2 bases and J 5 bases, with 13 bases left between them. The CDR3 is made up of 14 amino acids.

The chain is built from TRBV28 and TRBJ1-1, with 7 bases matching TRBD1. The CDR3 is 15 residues long. Germline V lookup: CDR1 MDHEN, CDR2 SYDVKM. V lost 5 bases and J lost 2; bases outside the gene matches: 8. CDR3 residues: CASSPQQGLNTEAFF. DNA for the CDR3: TGTGCCAGCAGTCCCCAACAGGGGTTAAACACTGAAGCTTTCTTT. The complete variable domain, with remaining parts taken from reference TRBV28 and TRBJ1-1, reads DVKVTQSSRYLVKRTGEKVFLECVQDMDHENMFWYRQDPGLGLRLIYFSYDVKMKEKGDIPEGYSVSREKKERFSLILESASTNQTSMYLCASSPQQGLNTEAFFGQGTRLTVV.

The chain uses TRBV7-9 and TRBJ2-7; no definite D call. This CDR3 has 14 amino acids. Germline CDR1 and CDR2: SEHNR and FQNEAQ (reference sequence). Trimming removed 1 base from V and 0 bases from J, with 7 bases in between. The CDR3: CASSLDLSSYEQYF. The CDR3 nucleotides read TGTGCCAGCAGCTTAGACTTGAGCTCCTACGAGCAGTACTTC.